This TCR beta chain was captured by sequencing in a study of shared clonotypes between healthy human individuals. Overall study context: The cohort comprised a couple of women and a few men. Their ages spanned 18 to 49 years.

Deep-level assay runs were performed. Libraries were prepared by immunoSEQ multiplex PCR; TCRdb keeps only in-frame clonotypes and omits some of them. The table lists millions of clones, approximately 95% of them singletons, with roughly 0.13% in the top ten. The length of the CDR3 is 15 residues. The sample comprised naive CD4+ T cells sorted from blood. Subset: CD45RA+ positively selected. This clonotype was sampled from a man between 18 and 35 years old in good health. V usage is TRBV21-1 and J usage is TRBJ1-1; the table gives TRBD1 as D, unverified against the DNA. TRBV21-1 represents a pseudogene. CDR3 nucleotide sequence: TGTGCCAGCAGCAAACCCGGGACAGGGGTAACTGAAGCTTTCTTT. Encoded protein: CASSKPGTGVTEAFF.